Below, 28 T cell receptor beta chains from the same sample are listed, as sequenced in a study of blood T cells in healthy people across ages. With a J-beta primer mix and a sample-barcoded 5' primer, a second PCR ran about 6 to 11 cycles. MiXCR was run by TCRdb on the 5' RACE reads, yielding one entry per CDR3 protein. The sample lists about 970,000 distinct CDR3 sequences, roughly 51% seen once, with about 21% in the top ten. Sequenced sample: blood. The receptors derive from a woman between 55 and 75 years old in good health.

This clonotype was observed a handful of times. This CDR3 is CATSDNSYEQYF. The CDR3, as DNA: TGTGCCACCAGTGATAACTCCTACGAGCAGTACTTC. The V call is TRBV24-1, the J call TRBJ2-7; D uncertain. The CDR3 is 12 amino acids. Germline assignment: CDR1 KGHDR and CDR2 SFDVKD. V lost 3 bases and J 0 bases, leaving 2 bases between the germline ends.

CDR3 DNA sequence: TGTGCCAGCAGACGCAGGGGGTCTGCCACAGATACGCAGTATTTT. It translates to CASRRRGSATDTQYF. The chain joins TRBV6-5 to TRBJ2-3, with 7 nucleotides matching TRBD1. The CDR3 sequence is 15 residues long. J was trimmed by 2 bases and V by 6 bases; bases with no gene match: 8. Germline CDR1 and CDR2: MNHEY and SVGAGI.

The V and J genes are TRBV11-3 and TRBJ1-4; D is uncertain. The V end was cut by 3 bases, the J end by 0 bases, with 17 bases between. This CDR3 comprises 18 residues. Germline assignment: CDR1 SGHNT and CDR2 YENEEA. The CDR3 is CASSFVAGERATNEKLFF. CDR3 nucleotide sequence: TGTGCCAGCAGCTTCGTCGCCGGCGAAAGGGCAACTAATGAAAAACTGTTTTTT.

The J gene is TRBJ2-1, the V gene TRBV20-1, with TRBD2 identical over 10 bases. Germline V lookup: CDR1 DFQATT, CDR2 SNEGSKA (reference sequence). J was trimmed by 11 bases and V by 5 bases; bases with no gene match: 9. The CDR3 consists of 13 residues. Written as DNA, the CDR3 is TGCAGTGCTGTACATACTAGCGGGACTCAGCAGTTCTTC. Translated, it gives CSAVHTSGTQQFF.

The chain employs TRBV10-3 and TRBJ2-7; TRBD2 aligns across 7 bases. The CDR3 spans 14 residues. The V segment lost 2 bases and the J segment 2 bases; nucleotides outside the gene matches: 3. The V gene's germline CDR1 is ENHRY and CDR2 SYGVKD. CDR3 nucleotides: TGTGCCATCAGTGAGGGACTAGTTACCTACGAGCAGTACTTC. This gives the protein CAISEGLVTYEQYF.

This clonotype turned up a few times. CDR3 protein: CSAQDPYQETQYF. In DNA form, the CDR3 reads TGCAGTGCTCAAGACCCGTACCAAGAGACCCAGTACTTC. V is TRBV20-1 and J is TRBJ2-5; D ambiguous. The CDR3 runs 13 residues. V dropped 5 bases and J dropped 0 bases, with 10 bases sitting between them. Germline V gene sequence: CDR1 DFQATT, CDR2 SNEGSKA (reference sequence).

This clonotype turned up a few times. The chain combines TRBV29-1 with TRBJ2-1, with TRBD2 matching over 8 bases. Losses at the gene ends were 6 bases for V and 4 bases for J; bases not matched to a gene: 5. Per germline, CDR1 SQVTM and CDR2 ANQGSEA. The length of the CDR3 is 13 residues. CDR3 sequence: CSVTGTRYNEQFF. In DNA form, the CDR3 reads TGCAGCGTCACCGGGACTAGATACAATGAGCAGTTCTTC.

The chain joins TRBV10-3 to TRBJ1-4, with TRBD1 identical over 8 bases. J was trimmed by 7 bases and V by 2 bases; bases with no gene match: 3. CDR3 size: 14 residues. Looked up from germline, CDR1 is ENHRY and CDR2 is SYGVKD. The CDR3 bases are TGTGCCATCAGTGAGGGACAGGGAGGTGAAAAACTGTTTTTT. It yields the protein CAISEGQGGEKLFF.

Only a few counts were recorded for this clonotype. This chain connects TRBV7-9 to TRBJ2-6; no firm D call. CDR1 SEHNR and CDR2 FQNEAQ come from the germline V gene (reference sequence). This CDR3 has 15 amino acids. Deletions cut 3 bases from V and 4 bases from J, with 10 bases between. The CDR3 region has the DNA TGTGCCAGCAGCTTCAACGTGCGAGGGGCCAACGTCCTGACTTTC. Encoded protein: CASSFNVRGANVLTF.

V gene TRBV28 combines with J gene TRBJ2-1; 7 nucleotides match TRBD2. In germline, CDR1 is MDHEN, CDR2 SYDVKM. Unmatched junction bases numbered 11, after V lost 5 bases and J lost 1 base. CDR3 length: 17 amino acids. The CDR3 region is CASSRGERGRSYNEQFF. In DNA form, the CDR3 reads TGTGCCAGCAGTAGAGGCGAGCGGGGTAGATCCTACAATGAGCAGTTCTTC.

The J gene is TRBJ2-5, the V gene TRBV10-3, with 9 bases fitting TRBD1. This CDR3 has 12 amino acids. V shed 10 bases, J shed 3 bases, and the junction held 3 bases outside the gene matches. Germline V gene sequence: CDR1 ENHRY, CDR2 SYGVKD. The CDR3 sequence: CATGTGKETQYF. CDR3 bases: TGTGCCACCGGGACAGGGAAAGAGACCCAGTACTTC.

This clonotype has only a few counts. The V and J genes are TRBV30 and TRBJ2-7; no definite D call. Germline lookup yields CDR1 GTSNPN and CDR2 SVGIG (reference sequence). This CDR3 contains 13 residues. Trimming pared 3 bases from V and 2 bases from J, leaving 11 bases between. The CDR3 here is CAWSAGTAYEQYF. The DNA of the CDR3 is TGTGCCTGGAGCGCAGGTACAGCCTACGAGCAGTACTTC.

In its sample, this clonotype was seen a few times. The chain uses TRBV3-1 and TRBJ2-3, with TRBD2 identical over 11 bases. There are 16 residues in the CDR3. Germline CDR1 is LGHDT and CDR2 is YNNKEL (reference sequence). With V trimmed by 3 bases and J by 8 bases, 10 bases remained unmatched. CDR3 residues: CASSHFTSGSRSTQYF. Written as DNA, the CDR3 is TGTGCCAGCAGCCATTTCACTAGCGGGAGTCGGAGTACGCAGTATTTT.

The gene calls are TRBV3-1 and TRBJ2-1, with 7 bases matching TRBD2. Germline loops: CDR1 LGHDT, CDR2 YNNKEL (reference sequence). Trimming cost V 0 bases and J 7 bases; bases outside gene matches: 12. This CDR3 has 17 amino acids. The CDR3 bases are TGTGCCAGCAGCCAAGATCCCGCGGGAGTCGTCGCGAATGAGCAGTTCTTC. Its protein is CASSQDPAGVVANEQFF.

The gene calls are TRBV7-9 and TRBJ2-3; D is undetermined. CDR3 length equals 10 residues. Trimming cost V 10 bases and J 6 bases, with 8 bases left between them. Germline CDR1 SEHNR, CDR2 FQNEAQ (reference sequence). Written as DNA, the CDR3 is TGTGCCATCTTGGGGGATACGCAGTATTTT. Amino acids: CAILGDTQYF.

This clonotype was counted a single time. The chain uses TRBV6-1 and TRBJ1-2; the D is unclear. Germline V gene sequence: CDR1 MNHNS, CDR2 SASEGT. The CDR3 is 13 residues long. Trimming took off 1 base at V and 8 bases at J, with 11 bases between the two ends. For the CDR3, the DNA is TGTGCCAGCAGTGAAGGGGTGGGGTTCGGCTACACCTTC. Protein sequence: CASSEGVGFGYTF.

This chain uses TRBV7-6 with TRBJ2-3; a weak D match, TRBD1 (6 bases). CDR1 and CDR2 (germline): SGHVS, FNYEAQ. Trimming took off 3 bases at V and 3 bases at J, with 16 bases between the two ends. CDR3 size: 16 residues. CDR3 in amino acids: CASSFWGQGKTDTQYF. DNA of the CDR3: TGTGCCAGCAGCTTTTGGGGGCAGGGGAAAACAGATACGCAGTATTTT.

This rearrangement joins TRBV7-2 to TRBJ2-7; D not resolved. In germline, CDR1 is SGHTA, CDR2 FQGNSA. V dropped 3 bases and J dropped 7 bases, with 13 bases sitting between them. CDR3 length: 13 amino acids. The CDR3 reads CASSLELLGEQYF. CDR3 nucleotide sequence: TGTGCCAGCAGCTTGGAACTTTTAGGGGAGCAGTACTTC.

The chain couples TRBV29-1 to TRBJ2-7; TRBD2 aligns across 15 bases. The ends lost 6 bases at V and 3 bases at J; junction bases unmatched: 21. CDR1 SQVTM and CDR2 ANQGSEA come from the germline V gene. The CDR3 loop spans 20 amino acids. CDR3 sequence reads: CSVLKGIKWTSGRVYYEQYF. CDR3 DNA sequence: TGCAGCGTCCTAAAGGGTATCAAATGGACTAGCGGGAGGGTCTACTACGAGCAGTACTTC.

In DNA, the CDR3 is TGTGCCAGCAGCGGGGGGTACAGTCCGAACACTGAAGCTTTCTTT. Encoded protein: CASSGGYSPNTEAFF. The chain links TRBV11-2 to TRBJ1-1; D is possibly TRBD1 (5 bases). Per the germline V gene, CDR1 is SGHAT and CDR2 is FQNNGV. The CDR3 covers 15 residues. Trimming shortened V by 5 bases and J by 1 base, and 14 bases separated the two germline ends.

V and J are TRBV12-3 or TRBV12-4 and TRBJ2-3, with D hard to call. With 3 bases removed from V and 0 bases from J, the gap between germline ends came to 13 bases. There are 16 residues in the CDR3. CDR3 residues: CASSLNSRTSTDTQYF. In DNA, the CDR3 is TGTGCCAGCAGTTTGAATAGCAGAACTAGCACAGATACGCAGTATTTT.

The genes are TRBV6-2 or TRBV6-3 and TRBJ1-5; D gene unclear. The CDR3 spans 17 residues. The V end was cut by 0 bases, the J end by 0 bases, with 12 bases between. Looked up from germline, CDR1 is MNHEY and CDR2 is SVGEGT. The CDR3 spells CASSYSKGPDSNQPQHF. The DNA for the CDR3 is TGTGCCAGCAGTTACTCGAAGGGTCCGGATAGCAATCAGCCCCAGCATTTT.

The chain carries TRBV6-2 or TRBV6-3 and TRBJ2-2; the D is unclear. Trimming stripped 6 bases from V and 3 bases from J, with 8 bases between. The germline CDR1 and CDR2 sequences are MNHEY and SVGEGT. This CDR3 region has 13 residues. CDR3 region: CASSNKDTGELFF. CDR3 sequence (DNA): TGTGCCAGCAGCAATAAGGACACCGGGGAGCTGTTTTTT.

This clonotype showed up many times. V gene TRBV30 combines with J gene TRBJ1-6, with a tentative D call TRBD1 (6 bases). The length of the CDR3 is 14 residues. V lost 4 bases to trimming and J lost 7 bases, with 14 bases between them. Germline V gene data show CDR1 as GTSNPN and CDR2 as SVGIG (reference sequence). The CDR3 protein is CAWNPGTRNSPLHF. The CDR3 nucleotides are TGTGCCTGGAACCCCGGGACAAGGAATTCACCCCTCCACTTT. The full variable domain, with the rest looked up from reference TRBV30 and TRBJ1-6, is SQTIHQWPATLVQPVGSPLSLECTVEGTSNPNLYWYRQAAGRGLQLLFYSVGIGQISSEVPQNLSASRPQDRQFILSSKKLLLSDSGFYLCAWNPGTRNSPLHFGNGTRLTVT.

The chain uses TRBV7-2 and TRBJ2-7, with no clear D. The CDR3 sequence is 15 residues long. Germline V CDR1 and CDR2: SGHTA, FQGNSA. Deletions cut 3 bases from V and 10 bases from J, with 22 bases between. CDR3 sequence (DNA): TGTGCCAGCAGCTTCTCGACCCTAGATGCAGAGTCCCAGTACTTC. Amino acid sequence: CASSFSTLDAESQYF.

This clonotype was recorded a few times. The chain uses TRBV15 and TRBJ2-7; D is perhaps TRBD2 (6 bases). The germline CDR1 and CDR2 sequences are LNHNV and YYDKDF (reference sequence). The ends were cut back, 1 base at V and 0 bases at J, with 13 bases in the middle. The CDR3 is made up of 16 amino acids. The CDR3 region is CATSRAPGLSSYEQYF. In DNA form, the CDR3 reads TGTGCCACCAGCAGAGCGCCGGGACTGAGCTCCTACGAGCAGTACTTC.

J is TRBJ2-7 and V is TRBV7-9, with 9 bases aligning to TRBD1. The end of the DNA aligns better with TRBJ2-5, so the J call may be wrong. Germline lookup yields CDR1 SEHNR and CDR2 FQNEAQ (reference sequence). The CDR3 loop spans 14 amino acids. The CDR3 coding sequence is TGTGCCAGCAGCTTGACAGGGGGTGAGGGGACCCAGTACTTC. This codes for CASSLTGGEGTQYF.

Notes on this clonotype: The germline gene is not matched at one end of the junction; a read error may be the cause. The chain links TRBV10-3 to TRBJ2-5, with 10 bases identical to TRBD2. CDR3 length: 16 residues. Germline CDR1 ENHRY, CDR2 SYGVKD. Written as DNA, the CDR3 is TGTGCGATCAGCCGAGCGGGAGGGCCCTCGGGAGAGGCCCAGTACTTC. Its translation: CAISRAGGPSGEAQYF.